The 19 T cell receptor beta chains below come from one sample, sequenced in a study of blood T cell repertoires in COVID-19. The repertoire was sequenced with immunoSEQ multiplex PCR; TCRdb's copy has only in-frame clones and lacks some. The table includes more than 200,000 clones, roughly 86% detected once. The specimen sequenced was PBMCs or T cells enriched from blood (not recorded which). Receptors originate from a woman in her 50s who had recovered from COVID-19.

The rearrangement joins TRBV30 to TRBJ2-1; D may be TRBD2 (6 bases). The CDR3 extends over 16 amino acids. Germline CDR1 is GTSNPN and CDR2 is SVGIG (reference sequence). V lost 4 bases and J 8 bases, leaving 24 bases between the germline ends. The CDR3 here is CAWTRAMAGRGDEQFF. The CDR3 nucleotides are TGTGCCTGGACAAGGGCGATGGCGGGACGGGGCGATGAGCAGTTCTTC.

With regard to this clone: Distinct nucleotide sequences in the sample also encode this CDR3. The V gene is TRBV2, the J gene TRBJ1-1; D gene ambiguous. The CDR3 totals 12 residues. Germline CDR1 reads SNHLY; CDR2 reads FYNNEI. V lost 3 bases, J lost 5 bases, and 7 bases lay in between. For the CDR3, the DNA is TGTGCCAGCAGTGACCCGGGGACTGAAGCTTTCTTT. Protein sequence: CASSDPGTEAFF.

The gene calls are TRBV28 and TRBJ1-4; 11 bases line up with TRBD1. The CDR3 is 20 residues long. Germline loops: CDR1 MDHEN, CDR2 SYDVKM. Unmatched junction bases numbered 11, after V lost 2 bases and J lost 0 bases. The chain's CDR3 is CASSLTGTGGNYATNEKLFF. CDR3 DNA sequence: TGTGCCAGCAGTTTAACCGGGACAGGGGGAAACTATGCAACTAATGAAAAACTGTTTTTT.

The chain employs TRBV28 and TRBJ1-1, with 12 bases fitting TRBD1. CDR3 length equals 20 residues. V lost 7 bases, J lost 1 base, and 19 bases stayed unmatched. Germline lookup yields CDR1 MDHEN and CDR2 SYDVKM. The CDR3 region has the DNA TGTGCCAGCATCACCGACATTGTTCCGGGACAGGGGGCTAGGAACACTGAAGCTTTCTTT. This codes for CASITDIVPGQGARNTEAFF.

This sequence joins TRBV12-3 or TRBV12-4 and TRBJ1-1, with 10 bases that match TRBD1. J lost 9 bases, V lost 5 bases, and 6 bases had no gene match. The CDR3 sequence is 13 residues long. This chain's CDR3 is CASSLGDRGKAFF. The CDR3 DNA reads as TGTGCCAGCAGTCTTGGGGACAGGGGAAAAGCTTTCTTT.

J is TRBJ2-2 and V is TRBV14, with TRBD1 identical over 9 bases. CDR3 length: 13 amino acids. Trimming cost V 2 bases and J 14 bases; bases outside gene matches: 6. In germline, CDR1 is SGHDN, CDR2 FVKESK. CDR3 protein: CASSQTPGQGLFF. The CDR3 DNA is TGTGCCAGCAGCCAAACTCCGGGACAGGGTCTGTTTTTT.

The V and J genes are TRBV14 and TRBJ2-5; TRBD2 aligns across 9 bases. The length of the CDR3 is 16 residues. Germline V gene data show CDR1 as SGHDN and CDR2 as FVKESK. V lost 4 bases and J lost 3; bases outside the gene matches: 9. In DNA form, the CDR3 reads TGTGCCAGCAGCCCTTTGAGGATAGCGGGAGAAGAGACCCAGTACTTC. Translated: CASSPLRIAGEETQYF.

The chain couples TRBV4-1 to TRBJ2-3; 10 positions agree with TRBD1. This CDR3 comprises 16 residues. The germline V gene encodes CDR1 MGHRA and CDR2 YSYEKL. After removal of 4 bases from V and 2 bases from J, the junction contained 6 bases not matched to a gene. CDR3 region: CASSRTGTGATDTQYF. The CDR3, as DNA: TGCGCCAGCAGCCGCACCGGGACAGGGGCCACAGATACGCAGTATTTT.

This sequence joins TRBV25-1 and TRBJ1-2; 7 bases agree with TRBD1. The CDR3 length is 17 residues. The V and J ends lost 1 base and 7 bases, in that order; junction bases with no gene match: 15. Germline lookup yields CDR1 MGHDK and CDR2 SYGVNS. CDR3 in DNA: TGTGCCAGCAGTGAATTAGGAGCACAGGGGTACGGTGGTGGCTACACCTTC. It encodes CASSELGAQGYGGGYTF.

This clone turned up a few times. The V and J genes are TRBV27 and TRBJ2-1; D unclear. This CDR3 is built from 12 residues. Germline V lookup: CDR1 MNHEY, CDR2 SMNVEV (reference sequence). The V and J ends lost 6 bases and 3 bases respectively, with 6 bases between them. CDR3 in amino acids: CASRTDYNEQFF. The CDR3 DNA sequence: TGTGCCAGCAGGACTGACTACAATGAGCAGTTCTTC.

This clone has only one observation. The rearrangement joins TRBV19 to TRBJ2-1, with no clear D. The CDR3 runs to 15 residues. CDR1 is LNHDA and CDR2 is SQIVND in the germline V gene (reference sequence). V lost 5 bases and J 2 bases, leaving 13 bases between the germline ends. The CDR3 loop reads CASSFSSGAYNEQFF. The CDR3 coding sequence is TGTGCCAGTAGTTTTAGCTCCGGAGCCTACAATGAGCAGTTCTTC.

The gene calls are TRBV5-1 and TRBJ2-2; the match to TRBD2 covers 7 bases. Germline CDR1 reads SGHRS; CDR2 reads YFSETQ. After removal of 3 bases from V and 1 base from J, the junction contained 6 bases not matched to a gene. There are 16 residues in the CDR3. CDR3 region: CASSSKIAGNTGELFF. CDR3 bases: TGCGCCAGCAGCTCAAAGATAGCGGGGAACACCGGGGAGCTGTTTTTT. Complete variable domain (other parts from reference TRBV5-1 and TRBJ2-2): KAGVTQTPRYLIKTRGQQVTLSCSPISGHRSVSWYQQTPGQGLQFLFEYFSETQRNKGNFPGRFSGRQFSNSRSEMNVSTLELGDSALYLCASSSKIAGNTGELFFGEGSRLTVL.

This clone was counted between two and nine times. V and J are TRBV28 and TRBJ2-7, with TRBD2 matching 15 bases. V lost 7 bases and J lost 4; bases outside the gene matches: 2. Germline V gene lookup returns CDR1 MDHEN and CDR2 SYDVKM. This CDR3 comprises 14 residues. In DNA form, the CDR3 reads TGTGCCAGCATCGGGACTAGCGGGAGGTACGAGCAGTACTTC. The encoded protein is CASIGTSGRYEQYF. Based on the CDR3 plus reference TRBV28 and TRBJ2-7, the full variable domain is DVKVTQSSRYLVKRTGEKVFLECVQDMDHENMFWYRQDPGLGLRLIYFSYDVKMKEKGDIPEGYSVSREKKERFSLILESASTNQTSMYLCASIGTSGRYEQYFGPGTRLTVT.

The J gene is TRBJ2-7, the V gene TRBV27; 7 bases fit TRBD1. CDR3 length equals 14 residues. With 5 bases clipped from V and 1 base from J, the junction kept 5 bases outside the gene matches. Germline values: CDR1 MNHEY, CDR2 SMNVEV (reference sequence). CDR3 in DNA: TGTGCCAGCAGTCCTCGACAGGGATCCTACGAGCAGTACTTC. Translated: CASSPRQGSYEQYF.

This chain links TRBV5-1 with TRBJ1-4; D perhaps matches TRBD1 (5 bases). Between the trimmed V and J ends, which lost 1 base and 5 bases, there was a span of 12 bases. The V gene's germline CDR1 is SGHRS and CDR2 YFSETQ. This CDR3 region has 15 residues. The CDR3 DNA reads as TGCGCCAGCAGCTTGAATCCGGGGGGGAATGAAAAACTGTTTTTT. Its translation is CASSLNPGGNEKLFF. Drawing the rest from reference TRBV5-1 and TRBJ1-4, the complete variable domain is KAGVTQTPRYLIKTRGQQVTLSCSPISGHRSVSWYQQTPGQGLQFLFEYFSETQRNKGNFPGRFSGRQFSNSRSEMNVSTLELGDSALYLCASSLNPGGNEKLFFGSGTQLSVL.

J is TRBJ2-1 and V is TRBV28, with 10 bases lining up with TRBD2. This CDR3 spans 16 amino acids. V gave up 7 bases and J gave up 2 bases; unmatched junction bases: 8. Per germline, CDR1 MDHEN and CDR2 SYDVKM. The CDR3 DNA sequence: TGTGCCAGCACAAGCACTAGCGGGATCCCCTACAATGAGCAGTTCTTC. Protein product: CASTSTSGIPYNEQFF.

The chain recombines TRBV5-1 with TRBJ2-7; D perhaps matches TRBD1 (5 bases). Looked up from germline, CDR1 is SGHRS and CDR2 is YFSETQ. V lost 6 bases and J 1 base, leaving 14 bases between the germline ends. This CDR3 has 14 amino acids. As DNA, the CDR3 is TGCGCCAGCACCTATGACAGTTGGTCCTACGAGCAGTACTTC. Its protein is CASTYDSWSYEQYF.

V usage is TRBV5-1 and J usage is TRBJ2-2, with 7 bases that match TRBD1. J was trimmed by 6 bases and V by 5 bases; bases with no gene match: 10. The CDR3 extends over 15 amino acids. Germline assignment: CDR1 SGHRS and CDR2 YFSETQ. In DNA, the CDR3 is TGCGCCAGCAGTAGGGACAGCACGAATTCCGGGGAGCTGTTTTTT. This translates into CASSRDSTNSGELFF.

The V gene is TRBV5-5, the J gene TRBJ2-2, with 10 bases aligning to TRBD2. Trimming took 5 bases from V and 0 from J; bases not matched to a gene: 7. Germline assignment: CDR1 SGHKS and CDR2 YYEKEE (reference sequence). This CDR3 spans 17 amino acids. Written as DNA, the CDR3 is TGTGCCAGCAGAGCTAGCGGGAGTATAGCGAACACCGGGGAGCTGTTTTTT. It yields the protein CASRASGSIANTGELFF.